Below are 8 T cell receptor beta chains sequenced from a single sample in a study of shared clonotypes between healthy human individuals. Naive CD8 cells were CD45RO-negative, positively selected for CCR7, excluding terminally differentiated effector memory CD45RA+ cells. Clones were sequenced by immunoSEQ multiplex PCR, and TCRdb holds only the in-frame ones, with some missing. The data contain hundreds of thousands of clones, roughly 96% of them singletons. Source material: naive CD8+ T cells sorted from blood. The receptors derive from a woman in her thirties in good health.

This sequence joins TRBV15 and TRBJ2-3; 8 nucleotides line up with TRBD2. This CDR3 has 15 amino acids. The germline V gene encodes CDR1 LNHNV and CDR2 YYDKDF (reference sequence). J was trimmed by 4 bases and V by 3 bases; bases with no gene match: 6. The DNA for the CDR3 is TGTGCCACCAGCAGCTTTAGCGGGATCGCAGATACGCAGTATTTT. It is translated as CATSSFSGIADTQYF.

V is TRBV6-5 and J is TRBJ2-7; 8 bases map to TRBD2. This CDR3 region has 15 residues. The V gene end was trimmed by 5 bases and the J gene end by 5 bases; junction bases not matched to a gene: 11. Germline CDR1 reads MNHEY; CDR2 reads SVGAGI. The CDR3 is CASSSPGLAVDEQYF. The CDR3 DNA sequence: TGTGCCAGCAGTAGCCCTGGACTAGCCGTGGACGAGCAGTACTTC.

The V call is TRBV9, the J call TRBJ2-3, with D maybe TRBD1 (5 bases). The length of the CDR3 is 16 residues. Germline V gene lookup returns CDR1 SGDLS and CDR2 YYNGEE. V was cut by 4 bases and J by 6 bases, with 21 bases left in between. CDR3 in amino acids: CASSPTRAVRGDTQYF. CDR3 coding DNA: TGTGCCAGCAGCCCTACCAGGGCGGTGCGAGGTGATACGCAGTATTTT.

As regards this clone: Other DNA sequences in this sample translate to the same CDR3. V is TRBV28 and J is TRBJ2-5; D is possibly TRBD2 (6 bases). The J call may be wrong; the DNA end is better matched by TRBJ2-7. Germline V gene data show CDR1 as MDHEN and CDR2 as SYDVKM. The CDR3 has 12 amino acids. This CDR3 reads CASSPGAYEQYF. DNA of the CDR3: TGTGCCAGCAGCCCGGGGGCCTACGAGCAGTACTTC.

V gene TRBV5-6 combines with J gene TRBJ1-1; weak D call: TRBD1 (5 bases). V lost 0 bases and J lost 0, with 9 bases in between. CDR1 is SGHDT and CDR2 is YYEEEE in the germline V gene. This CDR3 has 15 amino acids. For the CDR3, the DNA is TGTGCCAGCAGCTTGGACGGGGGTCTGAACACTGAAGCTTTCTTT. Translated: CASSLDGGLNTEAFF.

The chain links TRBV10-3 to TRBJ2-3; 8 nucleotides align to TRBD2. The J segment lost 3 bases and the V segment lost 0 bases, leaving 11 bases of the junction unmatched. CDR1 and CDR2 (germline): ENHRY, SYGVKD. This CDR3 has 18 amino acids. CDR3 in amino acids: CAISESIGSGKVTDTQYF. DNA for the CDR3: TGTGCCATCAGTGAGTCGATAGGTAGCGGGAAGGTTACAGATACGCAGTATTTT.

The chain carries TRBV27 and TRBJ1-2; D is unclear. The germline V gene encodes CDR1 MNHEY and CDR2 SMNVEV (reference sequence). This CDR3 has 13 residues. The V end was cut by 6 bases, the J end by 4 bases, with 12 bases between. CDR3 DNA: TGTGCCAGCAGGGATCGCGGACTCTATGGCTACACCTTC. Translation gives CASRDRGLYGYTF.

The rearrangement joins TRBV4-1 to TRBJ2-7; 10 nucleotides match TRBD1. CDR1 MGHRA and CDR2 YSYEKL come from the germline V gene. The CDR3 consists of 17 residues. V trimming: 2 bases; J trimming: 5 bases; junction bases outside the gene matches: 12. The CDR3 bases are TGCGCCAGCAGCCAAAGGGGGTGGGACAGGGGACCTGACGAGCAGTACTTC. This gives the protein CASSQRGWDRGPDEQYF.